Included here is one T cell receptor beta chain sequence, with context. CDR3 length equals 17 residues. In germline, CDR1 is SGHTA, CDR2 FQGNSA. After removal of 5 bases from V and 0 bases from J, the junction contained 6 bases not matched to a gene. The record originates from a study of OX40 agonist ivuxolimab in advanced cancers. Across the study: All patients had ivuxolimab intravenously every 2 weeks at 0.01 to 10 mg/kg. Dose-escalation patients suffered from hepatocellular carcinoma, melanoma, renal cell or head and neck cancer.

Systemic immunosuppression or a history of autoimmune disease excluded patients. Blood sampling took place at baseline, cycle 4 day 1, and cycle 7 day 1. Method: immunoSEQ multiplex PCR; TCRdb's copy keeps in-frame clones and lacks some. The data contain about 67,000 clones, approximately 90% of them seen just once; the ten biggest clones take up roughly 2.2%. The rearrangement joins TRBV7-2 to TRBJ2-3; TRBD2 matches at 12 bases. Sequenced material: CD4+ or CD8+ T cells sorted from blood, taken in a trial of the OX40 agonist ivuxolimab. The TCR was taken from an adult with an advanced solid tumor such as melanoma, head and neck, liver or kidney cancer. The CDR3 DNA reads TGTGCCAGCAGCGCCGGACTAGCGGGGAGTAGCACAGATACGCAGTATTTT. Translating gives CASSAGLAGSSTDTQYF.